This T cell receptor (beta chain) originates from a study of shared clonotypes between healthy human individuals. Repertoires were generated with immunoSEQ multiplex PCR, while TCRdb's copy carries only in-frame clones and drops some. The sample yields about 1 million clones, around 76% seen once. The sequence was collected from a young man in good health. The sequencing input was memory CD4+ T cells sorted from blood. As to subset: CD45RA-negative fraction.

CDR3 sequence reads: CASSRDRYGGNTIYF. Here the CDR3 DNA reads TGTGCCAGCAGCCGGGACAGATATGGGGGAAACACCATATATTTT. The J gene is TRBJ1-3, the V gene TRBV2, with 7 bases lining up with TRBD1. This CDR3 is built from 15 residues. Trimming removed 6 bases from V and 4 bases from J; junction bases left unmatched: 9. Germline V gives CDR1 SNHLY, CDR2 FYNNEI.